This T cell receptor beta chain was retrieved from a study of control samples from healthy donors and cancer patients. Libraries were prepared by immunoSEQ multiplex PCR; TCRdb keeps only in-frame clonotypes and omits some of them. The sample includes 150,000 to 160,000 clones, roughly 93% seen only once; the top ten take more than 2%. This CDR3 has 14 residues. V trimming: 5 bases; J trimming: 6 bases; junction bases outside the gene matches: 9. Germline V gives CDR1 ENHRY, CDR2 SYGVKD. This clone was observed once. This TCR came from a man between 45 and 60 years old in good health. V is TRBV10-3 and J is TRBJ1-2; TRBD1 matches 7 bases. Source material: blood. This chain's CDR3 is CAISYSLGGDGYTF. The CDR3 DNA follows: TGTGCCATCAGTTACTCTTTAGGGGGCGATGGCTACACCTTC.